This TCR beta chain emerged from a study of blood T cell repertoires in COVID-19. Study details: The origin of the acute and convalescent COVID-19 samples was the United States, Italy and Spain. PBMCs, B-cell-depleted T cells, or T cells provided the cDNA or gDNA that made up the material.

This CDR3 has 16 amino acids. Germline lookup yields CDR1 DFQATT and CDR2 SNEGSKA (reference sequence). Trimming left V 3 bases short and J 0 bases short, with 15 bases between. Original processing methods: The assay estimated nucleated cells by amplifying reference gene primers. TCRdb's copy holds only in-frame clones and misses some; the assay was immunoSEQ multiplex PCR. From that table come the V and J calls and clone size; the DNA was used to work out D and trimming. Of 200,000 to 250,000 clones listed, 87% are singletons. The chain carries TRBV20-1 and TRBJ1-5; possibly TRBD1 for D (5 bases). The sample taken for sequencing was peripheral blood. The sequence came from a woman aged 18-29 years who had recovered from COVID-19. The CDR3 nucleotides are TGCAGTGCTAGTGGGGCTAGCCTATATAGCAATCAGCCCCAGCATTTT. This translates into CSASGASLYSNQPQHF.